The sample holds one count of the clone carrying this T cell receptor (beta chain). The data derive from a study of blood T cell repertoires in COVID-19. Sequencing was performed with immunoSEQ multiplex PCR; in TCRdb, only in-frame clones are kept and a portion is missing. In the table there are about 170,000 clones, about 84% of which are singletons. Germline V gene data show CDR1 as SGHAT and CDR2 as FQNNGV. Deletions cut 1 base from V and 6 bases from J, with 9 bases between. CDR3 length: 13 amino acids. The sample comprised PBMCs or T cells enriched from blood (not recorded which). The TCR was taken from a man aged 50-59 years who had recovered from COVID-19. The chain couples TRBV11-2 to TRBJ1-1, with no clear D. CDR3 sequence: CASSLAARAEAFF. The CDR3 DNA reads TGTGCCAGCAGCTTAGCCGCGAGGGCTGAAGCTTTCTTT.